This T cell receptor beta chain was sequenced during a study of blood T cell repertoires in COVID-19. The CDR3 consists of 13 residues. Germline CDR1 MNHEY, CDR2 SVGAGI. Trimming pared 5 bases from V and 11 bases from J, leaving 18 bases between. Per the original data handling: Quantification of nucleated cells was approximated via reference gene primer amplification. Repertoires were generated with immunoSEQ multiplex PCR, while TCRdb's copy carries only in-frame clones and drops some. D and trimming were read from the DNA, whereas the V and J calls and clone size are those reported in that table. The table includes around 160,000 clones, 80% to 90% detected once. In this sample, this clone turned up a few times.

This sequence was found in a man in his fifties or sixties with acute or convalescent COVID-19. Source material: peripheral blood. The chain carries TRBV6-5 and TRBJ1-1, with D perhaps matching TRBD1 (5 bases). The CDR3 loop reads CASSTGGRVFAFF. CDR3 sequence (DNA): TGTGCCAGCAGTACGGGGGGAAGAGTCTTCGCTTTCTTT.